This record looks at one TCR beta chain sequence and its context. The record originates from a study of blood T cell repertoires in COVID-19. Profiled with immunoSEQ multiplex PCR; TCRdb holds only in-frame clones, not every one. The sample has about 530,000 clones; roughly 89% are singletons. Per the germline V gene, CDR1 is SGHVS and CDR2 is FQNEAQ. The CDR3 is 16 amino acids. The J segment lost 0 bases and the V segment lost 5 bases, leaving 8 bases of the junction unmatched. The sample was peripheral blood. The chain combines TRBV7-8 with TRBJ2-3; 7 bases agree with TRBD1. The receptor was derived from a woman aged 45-65 years with COVID-19, enrolled during active disease. Here the CDR3 reads CASSSATGFSTDTQYF. The CDR3 nucleotides are TGTGCCAGCAGCAGCGCGACAGGGTTCAGCACAGATACGCAGTATTTT.